The 8 T cell receptor beta chains below come from one sample, sequenced in a study of metastatic and nonmetastatic thyroid tumors. Among the patients, none had received any treatment before thyroid surgery. TCRdb re-called the PCR reads through MiXCR. The sample shows fewer than 25,000 clones, around a third of them seen only once. The sample taken for sequencing was blood. The source of these receptors is a female donor with papillary thyroid cancer or a benign thyroid nodule (not recorded which). Some clones in this sample may be carry-over from other donors' samples.

By share, this clone counts as medium-sized. The J gene is TRBJ1-1, the V gene TRBV11-2; D not resolved. This CDR3 is 13 amino acids long. The V and J ends lost 3 bases and 4 bases respectively, with 9 bases between them. Germline CDR1 SGHAT, CDR2 FQNNGV. The CDR3 spells CASSFSGSTEAFF. In DNA, the CDR3 is TGTGCCAGCAGCTTCTCGGGAAGCACTGAAGCTTTCTTT.

This clone was seen many times. The chain links TRBV27 to TRBJ2-3, with 11 bases aligning to TRBD2. This CDR3 comprises 16 residues. After removal of 2 bases from V and 4 bases from J, the junction contained 5 bases not matched to a gene. Per germline, CDR1 MNHEY and CDR2 SMNVEV (reference sequence). The CDR3 spells CASSLIAGGRADTQYF. The CDR3 DNA follows: TGTGCCAGCAGTTTAATAGCGGGAGGGCGGGCAGATACGCAGTATTTT.

At least ten counts were recorded for this clone. It may be a read error: a sequence one base away is much more abundant. The rearrangement joins TRBV28 to TRBJ2-7, with 13 bases fitting TRBD2. This CDR3 has 17 amino acids. The germline CDR1 and CDR2 sequences are MDHEN and SYDVKM. The CDR3 region is CASQLAGGPVANYVQYF. As DNA, the CDR3 is TGTGCCAGCCAACTAGCGGGAGGGCCAGTTGCGAACTACGTGCAGTACTTC.

This clone showed up many times. This sequence joins TRBV7-2 and TRBJ2-7, with D perhaps matching TRBD2 (6 bases). Trimming removed 8 bases from V and 6 bases from J, with 17 bases in between. Germline V gives CDR1 SGHTA, CDR2 FQGNSA. This CDR3 has 13 amino acids. The CDR3 DNA follows: TGTGCCAGCCGGGGCCCGGGAGTAGGCGAGCAGTACTTC. This codes for CASRGPGVGEQYF.

The chain employs TRBV20-1 and TRBJ2-7, with 7 bases fitting TRBD1. The CDR3 contains 12 residues. The trim removed 4 bases at V and 4 bases at J, leaving 4 bases unmatched. Looked up from germline, CDR1 is DFQATT and CDR2 is SNEGSKA (reference sequence). The CDR3 DNA is TGCAGTGCTAATGACAGGGAGTACGAGCAGTACTTC. Protein sequence: CSANDREYEQYF.

The rearrangement uses TRBV27 and TRBJ2-7; D may match TRBD1 or TRBD2 (5 bases each). The CDR3 is made up of 14 amino acids. Germline CDR1 is MNHEY and CDR2 is SMNVEV (reference sequence). V dropped 10 bases and J dropped 3 bases, with 19 bases sitting between them. In DNA form, the CDR3 reads TGTGCCATTACGCCCCAGGGACGGAGCTACGAGCAGTACTTC. Translated: CAITPQGRSYEQYF.

This clone occurred many times. This could be a read error, since a much larger clone is one nucleotide away. This chain links TRBV2 with TRBJ1-1; no clear D gene. Between the trimmed V and J ends, which lost 6 bases and 1 base, there was a span of 6 bases. This CDR3 region has 12 residues. CDR1 is SNHLY and CDR2 is FYNNEI in the germline V gene. CDR3 nucleotide sequence: TGTGCCAGCAGAGCTGGGAACACTGAAGCTTTCTTT. Translating gives CASRAGNTEAFF.

A note on this clone: A much larger clone sits a single nucleotide away, making a read error possible. Different DNA sequences within this sample yield the same CDR3. The rearrangement links TRBV9 to TRBJ1-1, with 7 bases lining up with TRBD1. CDR1 is SGDLS, CDR2 YYNGEE, per germline. The CDR3 has 14 amino acids. The CDR3 nucleotides are TGCGCCAGCAGCGGGGGACAGCTGAACACTGAAGCCTTCTTT. It translates to CASSGGQLNTEAFF.